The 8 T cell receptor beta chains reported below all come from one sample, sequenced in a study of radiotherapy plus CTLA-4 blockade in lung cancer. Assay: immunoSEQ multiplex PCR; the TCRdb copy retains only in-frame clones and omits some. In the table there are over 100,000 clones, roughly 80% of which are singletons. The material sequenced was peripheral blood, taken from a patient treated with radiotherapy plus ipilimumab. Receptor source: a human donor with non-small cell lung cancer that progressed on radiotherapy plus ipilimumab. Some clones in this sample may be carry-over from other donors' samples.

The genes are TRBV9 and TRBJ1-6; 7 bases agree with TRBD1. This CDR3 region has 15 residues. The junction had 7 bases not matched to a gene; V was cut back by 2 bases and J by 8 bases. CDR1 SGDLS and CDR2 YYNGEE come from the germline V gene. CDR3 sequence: CASSVSGTDYSPLHF. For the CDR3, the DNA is TGTGCCAGCAGCGTCTCCGGGACAGATTATTCACCCCTCCACTTT.

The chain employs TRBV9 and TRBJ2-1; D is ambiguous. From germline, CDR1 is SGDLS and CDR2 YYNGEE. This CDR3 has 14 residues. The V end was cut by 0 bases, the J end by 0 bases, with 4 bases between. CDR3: CASSVGGSYNEQFF. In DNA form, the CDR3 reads TGTGCCAGCAGCGTAGGGGGCTCCTACAATGAGCAGTTCTTC.

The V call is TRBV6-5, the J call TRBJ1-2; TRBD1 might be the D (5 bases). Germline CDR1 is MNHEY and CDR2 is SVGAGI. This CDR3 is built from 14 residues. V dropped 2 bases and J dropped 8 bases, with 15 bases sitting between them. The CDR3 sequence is CASSYPGGAGGYTF. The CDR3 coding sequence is TGTGCCAGCAGTTACCCAGGCGGGGCGGGCGGCTACACCTTC.

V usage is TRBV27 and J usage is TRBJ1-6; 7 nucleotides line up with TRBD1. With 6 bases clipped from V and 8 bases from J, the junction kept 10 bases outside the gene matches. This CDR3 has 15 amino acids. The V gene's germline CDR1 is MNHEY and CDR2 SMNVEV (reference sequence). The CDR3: CASSRGGTDYSPLHF. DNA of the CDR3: TGTGCCAGCAGCCGGGGAGGGACAGATTATTCACCCCTCCACTTT.

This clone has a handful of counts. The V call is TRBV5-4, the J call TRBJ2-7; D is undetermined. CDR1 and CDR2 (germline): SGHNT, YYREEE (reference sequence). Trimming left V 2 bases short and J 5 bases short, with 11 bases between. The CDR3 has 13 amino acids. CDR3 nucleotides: TGTGCCAGCAGCTTAACAGCCCTGGACGAGCAGTACTTC. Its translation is CASSLTALDEQYF.

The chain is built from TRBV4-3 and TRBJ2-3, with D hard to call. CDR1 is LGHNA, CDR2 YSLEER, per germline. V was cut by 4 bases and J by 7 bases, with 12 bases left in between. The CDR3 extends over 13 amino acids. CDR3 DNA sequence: TGCGCCAGCAGCCCTAACCGTGAGAATACGCAGTATTTT. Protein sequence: CASSPNRENTQYF.

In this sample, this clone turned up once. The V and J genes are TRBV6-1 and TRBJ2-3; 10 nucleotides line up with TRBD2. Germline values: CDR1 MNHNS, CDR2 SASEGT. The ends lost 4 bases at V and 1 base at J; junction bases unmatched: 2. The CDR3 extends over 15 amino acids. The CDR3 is CASSVTSGGTDTQYF. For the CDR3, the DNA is TGTGCCAGCAGTGTTACTAGCGGGGGCACAGATACGCAGTATTTT.

CDR3 DNA: TGTGCCAGCAGGCGACCCGGGGGGTCGGACTCCTACGAGCAGTACTTC. Translation gives CASRRPGGSDSYEQYF. The chain uses TRBV28 and TRBJ2-7; 7 bases map to TRBD2. Germline CDR1 and CDR2: MDHEN and SYDVKM. This CDR3 is built from 16 residues. With 6 bases clipped from V and 0 bases from J, the junction kept 11 bases outside the gene matches.